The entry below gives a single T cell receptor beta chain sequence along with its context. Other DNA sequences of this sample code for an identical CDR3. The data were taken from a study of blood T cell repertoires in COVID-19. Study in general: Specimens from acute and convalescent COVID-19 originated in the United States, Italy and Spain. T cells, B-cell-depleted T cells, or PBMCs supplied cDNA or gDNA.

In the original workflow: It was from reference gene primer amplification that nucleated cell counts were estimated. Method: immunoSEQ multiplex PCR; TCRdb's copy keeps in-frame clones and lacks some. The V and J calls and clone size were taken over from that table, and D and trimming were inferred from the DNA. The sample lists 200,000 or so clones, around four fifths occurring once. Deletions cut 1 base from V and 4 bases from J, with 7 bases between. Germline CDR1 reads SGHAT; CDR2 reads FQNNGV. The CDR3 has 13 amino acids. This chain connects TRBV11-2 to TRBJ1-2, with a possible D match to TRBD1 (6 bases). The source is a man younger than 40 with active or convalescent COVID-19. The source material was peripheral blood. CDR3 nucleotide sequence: TGTGCCAGCAGCTTAGGACAGGCCTATGGCTACACCTTC. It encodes CASSLGQAYGYTF.